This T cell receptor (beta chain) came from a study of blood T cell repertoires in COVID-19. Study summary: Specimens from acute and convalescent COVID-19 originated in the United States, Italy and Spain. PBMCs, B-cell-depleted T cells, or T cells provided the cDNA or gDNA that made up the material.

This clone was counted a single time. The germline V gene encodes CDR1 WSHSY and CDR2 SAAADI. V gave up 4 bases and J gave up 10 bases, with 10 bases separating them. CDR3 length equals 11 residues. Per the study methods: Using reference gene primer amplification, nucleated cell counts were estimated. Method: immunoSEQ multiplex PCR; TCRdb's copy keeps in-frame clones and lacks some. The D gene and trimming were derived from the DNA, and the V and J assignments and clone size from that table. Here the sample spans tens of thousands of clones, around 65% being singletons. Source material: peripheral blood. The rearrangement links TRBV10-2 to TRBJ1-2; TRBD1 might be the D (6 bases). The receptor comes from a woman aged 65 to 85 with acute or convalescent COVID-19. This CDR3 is CASSAQGYYTF. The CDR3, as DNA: TGCGCCAGCAGTGCACAGGGATACTACACCTTC.